The 23 T cell receptor beta chains in this list originate from one sample, sequenced in a study of shared clonotypes between healthy human individuals. TCRdb keeps only in-frame clones here, not all; method: immunoSEQ multiplex PCR. The sample has roughly 480,000 clones, 79% seen once. The source material was PBMCs. The receptor source for this set is a woman aged 40 to 50 in good health. Some clones in this sample may be carry-over from other donors' samples.

The chain combines TRBV7-2 with TRBJ2-5; D ambiguous. CDR3 size: 13 residues. Germline values: CDR1 SGHTA, CDR2 FQGNSA. The ends were cut back, 1 base at V and 5 bases at J, with 8 bases in the middle. The CDR3 DNA follows: TGTGCCAGCAGCTTAGTGCTGGCCGAGACCCAGTACTTC. Protein: CASSLVLAETQYF.

Comment on this clone: Other nucleotide sequences from this sample produce the same CDR3. The gene calls are TRBV5-1 and TRBJ2-7; possibly TRBD2 for D (6 bases). Trimming shortened V by 0 bases and J by 4 bases, and 14 bases separated the two germline ends. The CDR3 spans 15 residues. Germline V gene data show CDR1 as SGHRS and CDR2 as YFSETQ. The CDR3 DNA follows: TGCGCCAGCAGCTTGGGCCAATCGGGACTTTACGAGCAGTACTTC. Protein sequence: CASSLGQSGLYEQYF.

This clone was observed many times. The chain uses TRBV9 and TRBJ1-1, with a weak D call TRBD1 (6 bases). Between the trimmed V and J ends, which lost 4 bases and 6 bases, there was a span of 10 bases. This CDR3 is built from 12 residues. Looked up from germline, CDR1 is SGDLS and CDR2 is YYNGEE. CDR3 sequence (DNA): TGTGCCAGCAGCTCAGGGGTCTCTGAAGCTTTCTTT. The encoded protein is CASSSGVSEAFF. Filled out from reference TRBV9 and TRBJ1-1, the complete variable domain reads DSGVTQTPKHLITATGQRVTLRCSPRSGDLSVYWYQQSLDQGLQFLIQYYNGEERAKGNILERFSAQQFPDLHSELNLSSLELGDSALYFCASSSGVSEAFFGQGTRLTVV.

The chain employs TRBV2 and TRBJ2-7; 10 bases map to TRBD1. The J segment lost 4 bases and the V segment lost 6 bases, leaving 6 bases of the junction unmatched. CDR1 is SNHLY and CDR2 is FYNNEI in the germline V gene. The length of the CDR3 is 14 residues. The CDR3 coding sequence is TGTGCCAGCAGGAAGACAGGGGGCGATTACGAGCAGTACTTC. It encodes CASRKTGGDYEQYF.

The genes are TRBV10-3 and TRBJ2-5; 10 bases agree with TRBD2. With V trimmed by 3 bases and J by 5 bases, 9 bases remained unmatched. The length of the CDR3 is 16 residues. In germline, CDR1 is ENHRY, CDR2 SYGVKD. CDR3 sequence (DNA): TGTGCCATCAGTGATCCGATAGCTAGCGGGAGTGAGACCCAGTACTTC. It yields the protein CAISDPIASGSETQYF.

The J gene is TRBJ1-3, the V gene TRBV19; 8 bases are shared with TRBD1. The length of the CDR3 is 15 residues. V lost 4 bases and J lost 3; bases outside the gene matches: 5. The germline V gene encodes CDR1 LNHDA and CDR2 SQIVND (reference sequence). CDR3 in DNA: TGTGCCAGTAGTAACCGACAGGGGCTTGGAAACACCATATATTTT. The encoded protein is CASSNRQGLGNTIYF.

V gene TRBV27 combines with J gene TRBJ2-5; 9 bases match TRBD2. The CDR3 consists of 14 residues. V was pared by 6 bases and J by 2 bases, with 4 bases of the junction left unmatched. Germline CDR1 and CDR2: MNHEY and SMNVEV (reference sequence). CDR3 coding DNA: TGTGCCAGCAGGAAACTAGCGGGTCAAGAGACCCAGTACTTC. It translates to CASRKLAGQETQYF.

A note on this clone: The same CDR3 is also encoded by other DNA sequences in this sample. The chain recombines TRBV7-9 with TRBJ2-5; D is ambiguous. The germline gives CDR1 SEHNR, CDR2 FQNEAQ (reference sequence). V dropped 1 base and J dropped 4 bases, with 4 bases sitting between them. CDR3 size: 12 residues. The CDR3 DNA follows: TGTGCCAGCAGCTTAGTCGGAGAGACCCAGTACTTC. This sequence encodes CASSLVGETQYF.

The chain couples TRBV7-6 to TRBJ1-5; no clear D. This CDR3 spans 13 amino acids. V shed 5 bases and J shed 7 bases, with 12 bases lying between them. Germline lookup yields CDR1 SGHVS and CDR2 FNYEAQ. CDR3: CASSPSAGQPQHF. The CDR3 DNA sequence: TGTGCCAGCAGCCCCTCTGCCGGCCAGCCCCAGCATTTT.

This sequence joins TRBV5-4 and TRBJ2-3; no clear D gene. Between the trimmed V and J ends, which lost 0 bases and 3 bases, there was a span of 5 bases. The CDR3 runs 13 residues. Germline lookup yields CDR1 SGHNT and CDR2 YYREEE (reference sequence). The chain's CDR3 is CASSLVRTDTQYF. The CDR3 nucleotides are TGTGCCAGCAGCTTGGTTAGAACAGATACGCAGTATTTT.

The chain couples TRBV15 to TRBJ1-2; D gene ambiguous. V lost 0 bases, J lost 4 bases, and 18 bases lay in between. CDR1 LNHNV and CDR2 YYDKDF come from the germline V gene (reference sequence). CDR3 size: 17 residues. The DNA for the CDR3 is TGTGCCACCAGCAGAGACCGGACCCAAAACCCTATCTATGGCTACACCTTC. Encoded protein: CATSRDRTQNPIYGYTF.

To note about this clone: A read error may produce the germline difference seen at one junction end. The chain uses TRBV9 and TRBJ2-6; D possibly corresponds to TRBD1 (6 bases). The CDR3 is 20 amino acids. The V gene's germline CDR1 is SGDLS and CDR2 YYNGEE. The CDR3 DNA is TGTGCCAGCAGCGCGCCCCGACCCCGGGACACCTTCTCTGGGGCTAACGTCCTGACTTTC. Amino acid sequence: CASSAPRPRDTFSGANVLTF.

The rearrangement uses TRBV5-4 and TRBJ2-1; 15 bases map to TRBD2. Germline lookup yields CDR1 SGHNT and CDR2 YYREEE (reference sequence). Trimming at V came to 4 bases and at J to 2 bases, leaving 10 bases not matched to a gene. The CDR3 spans 19 residues. This CDR3 reads CASSLAGTSGRRAYNEQFF. The CDR3 region has the DNA TGTGCCAGCAGCCTAGCCGGGACTAGCGGGAGGAGGGCCTACAATGAGCAGTTCTTC.

This clone occurred a few times. The V gene is TRBV2, the J gene TRBJ2-1, with 7 bases fitting TRBD2. Germline values: CDR1 SNHLY, CDR2 FYNNEI. CDR3 length equals 15 residues. Germline trimming cut 6 bases from V and 6 bases from J; bases unmatched to any gene: 11. Here the CDR3 reads CASRGRAVPTNEQFF. The CDR3 DNA sequence: TGTGCCAGCAGGGGGAGGGCGGTGCCGACCAATGAGCAGTTCTTC. The full variable domain, rest sourced from reference TRBV2 and TRBJ2-1, is EPEVTQTPSHQVTQMGQEVILRCVPISNHLYFYWYRQILGQKVEFLVSFYNNEISEKSEIFDDQFSVERPDGSNFTLKIRSTKLEDSAMYFCASRGRAVPTNEQFFGPGTRLTVL.

With respect to this clone: Given a much more abundant clone one base away, this may be a read error. The rearrangement joins TRBV9 to TRBJ2-3, with D unclear. Germline lookup yields CDR1 SGDLS and CDR2 YYNGEE. This CDR3 is 12 amino acids long. Trimming removed 0 bases at V and 3 bases at J, with 2 bases between. Here the CDR3 reads CASSVGTDTQYF. The CDR3 region has the DNA TGTGCCAGCAGCGTAGGTACAGATACGCAGTATTTT.

CDR3 nucleotide sequence: TGTGCCAGCGGCAATGGCGGGGGCGAGGACTATGGCTACACCTTC. Amino acid sequence: CASGNGGGEDYGYTF. The rearrangement links TRBV27 to TRBJ1-2; a possible D gene is TRBD1 (6 bases). The germline V and J ends were trimmed by 8 bases and 3 bases, with 19 bases remaining between them. CDR1 MNHEY and CDR2 SMNVEV come from the germline V gene (reference sequence). The CDR3 has 15 residues.

The J gene is TRBJ1-2, the V gene TRBV7-2; tentative D call: TRBD1 (5 bases). This CDR3 region has 15 residues. The V gene lost 1 base and the J gene lost 4 bases, with 13 bases spanning the gap. Per germline, CDR1 SGHTA and CDR2 FQGNSA. CDR3 sequence: CASSLVTGGGYGYTF. In DNA, the CDR3 is TGTGCCAGCAGCTTAGTCACCGGGGGGGGCTATGGCTACACCTTC. Full variable domain (outside the CDR3, taken from reference TRBV7-2 and TRBJ1-2): GAGVSQSPSNKVTEKGKDVELRCDPISGHTALYWYRQSLGQGLEFLIYFQGNSAPDKSGLPSDRFSAERTGGSVSTLTIQRTQQEDSAVYLCASSLVTGGGYGYTFGSGTRLTVV.

The gene calls are TRBV19 and TRBJ2-2, with D perhaps matching TRBD1 (5 bases). Germline V lookup: CDR1 LNHDA, CDR2 SQIVND (reference sequence). The V and J ends lost 4 bases and 5 bases respectively, with 11 bases between them. The CDR3 extends over 14 amino acids. The CDR3 sequence: CASSKGIGTGELFF. CDR3 DNA: TGTGCCAGTAGTAAGGGGATAGGGACCGGGGAGCTGTTTTTT. Full variable domain (missing parts from reference TRBV19 and TRBJ2-2): DGGITQSPKYLFRKEGQNVTLSCEQNLNHDAMYWYRQDPGQGLRLIYYSQIVNDFQKGDIAEGYSVSREKKESFPLTVTSAQKNPTAFYLCASSKGIGTGELFFGEGSRLTVL.

The V gene is TRBV11-2, the J gene TRBJ2-6, with D maybe TRBD1 (6 bases). The CDR3 runs 15 residues. V lost 6 bases to trimming and J lost 3 bases, with 12 bases between them. Per the germline V gene, CDR1 is SGHAT and CDR2 is FQNNGV. The CDR3, as DNA: TGTGCCAGCAGTCCAGGGGACGTTGGGGCCAACGTCCTGACTTTC. This encodes CASSPGDVGANVLTF.

The rearrangement links TRBV6-1 to TRBJ2-2; D perhaps matches TRBD2 (5 bases). CDR3 length: 15 amino acids. V shed 6 bases and J shed 5 bases, with 16 bases lying between them. The V gene's germline CDR1 is MNHNS and CDR2 SASEGT. The CDR3 protein is CASSTTLAQTGELFF. As DNA, the CDR3 is TGTGCCAGCAGCACTACTCTAGCCCAGACCGGGGAGCTGTTTTTT.

The chain uses TRBV7-9 and TRBJ2-7, with a tentative D call TRBD1 (5 bases). The CDR3 runs 12 residues. The germline gives CDR1 SEHNR, CDR2 FQNEAQ (reference sequence). The germline V and J ends were trimmed by 4 bases and 7 bases, with 11 bases remaining between them. CDR3 bases: TGTGCCAGCAGCTCGGCAGGGCATGAGCAGTACTTC. Translated: CASSSAGHEQYF.

The table lists this clone with a few counts. This sequence joins TRBV28 and TRBJ2-7, with TRBD1 matching 8 bases. V lost 5 bases and J lost 6; bases outside the gene matches: 9. From germline, CDR1 is MDHEN and CDR2 SYDVKM. CDR3 length equals 14 residues. Here the CDR3 DNA reads TGTGCCAGCAGTCCCCAAAGGACAGGGCGCGAGCAGTACTTC. Protein: CASSPQRTGREQYF.

This sequence joins TRBV7-9 and TRBJ2-5, with 8 bases identical to TRBD2. The CDR3 is 14 residues long. The trim removed 1 base at V and 5 bases at J, leaving 3 bases unmatched. Germline lookup yields CDR1 SEHNR and CDR2 FQNEAQ (reference sequence). The CDR3 region is CASSLVSSGETQYF. For the CDR3, the DNA is TGTGCCAGCAGCTTAGTGTCTAGCGGGGAGACCCAGTACTTC.